This T cell receptor beta chain was profiled in a study of beta chain features in type 1 diabetes. General study findings and limits: People with Type 1 diabetes carried modestly yet significantly shorter TCRB CDR3s in all four CD4+ subsets.

Expressed TCRB transcripts were sequenced, since all the RNA that had been isolated was reverse transcribed. Using immunoSEQ multiplex PCR, the repertoire was profiled, and TCRdb retains in-frame clones only, with some absent. The table lists roughly 350,000 clones, 8.5% to 10% of them singletons. There are many counts of this clone. Antigen unknown. Germline V gene data show CDR1 as KGHSH and CDR2 as LQKENI. With 2 bases removed from V and 3 bases from J, the gap between germline ends came to 8 bases. The CDR3 is 13 residues long. This TCR derives from a man aged 25-45 years with type 1 diabetes. The specimen sequenced was central memory CD4+ T cells from blood. The chain recombines TRBV18 with TRBJ2-7, with D maybe TRBD1 (5 bases). The CDR3 DNA is TGTGCCAGCTCACCAGCCAGGGACTACGAGCAGTACTTC. It translates to CASSPARDYEQYF.